Presented here are 2 T cell receptor beta chains from one specimen sequenced in a study of T cell responses to AZD1222 COVID-19 vaccine. Data came from immunoSEQ multiplex PCR; TCRdb stores just in-frame clones and leaves some out. Of over 95,000 clones listed, roughly nine tenths are singletons. The sequencing here drew on peripheral blood, taken on day 0 of AZD1222 vaccination. These receptor sequences come from an adult in good health.

J is TRBJ2-1 and V is TRBV7-9; D is unclear. Per germline, CDR1 SEHNR and CDR2 FQNEAQ (reference sequence). The germline V and J ends were trimmed by 5 bases and 3 bases, with 17 bases remaining between them. The CDR3 is 16 amino acids. Here the CDR3 DNA reads TGTGCCAGCAGCAGTCGGGCAAACCAAATCTACAATGAGCAGTTCTTC. Protein product: CASSSRANQIYNEQFF.

As DNA, the CDR3 is TGTGCCAGCAGCCCCTGGCAGCCTCTAGCGGGGGGGCGCCAAGAGACCCAGTACTTC. Translating it yields CASSPWQPLAGGRQETQYF. The V and J genes are TRBV5-4 and TRBJ2-5, with 12 nucleotides matching TRBD2. The CDR3 totals 19 residues. The germline V gene has CDR1 SGHNT and CDR2 YYREEE (reference sequence). J gave up 1 base and V 4 bases, and 14 bases lay outside the gene matches.